A single sample gave rise to the 13 T cell receptor beta chains below, sequenced in a study of T cells in Graves' hyperthyroidism and ophthalmopathy. RNA transcripts were the template for amplifying TCR beta CDR3 regions. The TCR CDR3 was amplified in a first-round RT-PCR using the HTBI primer set. From the multiplex PCR reads, TCRdb called clonotypes with MiXCR, one entry per CDR3 protein. The sample lists around 690,000 distinct CDR3 sequences, approximately 15% occurring once. The sample was blood. These receptors all stem from a man aged 50 to 59 with Graves' hyperthyroidism.

This clonotype was recorded a few times. The rearrangement joins TRBV28 to TRBJ1-2; D is unclear. V lost 2 bases to trimming and J lost 7 bases, with 8 bases between them. Germline CDR1 and CDR2: MDHEN and SYDVKM. The CDR3 loop spans 12 amino acids. The CDR3 here is CASSLTSFGYTF. CDR3 DNA sequence: TGTGCCAGCAGTTTAACCAGTTTTGGCTACACCTTC.

This clonotype was picked up many times. J is TRBJ1-1 and V is TRBV30; D is uncertain. Germline CDR1 is GTSNPN and CDR2 is SVGIG (reference sequence). The CDR3 extends over 13 amino acids. V was pared by 5 bases and J by 1 base, with 11 bases between. The CDR3 here is CAWSNGWNTEAFF. For the CDR3, the DNA is TGTGCCTGGTCCAACGGTTGGAACACTGAAGCTTTCTTT. Using reference TRBV30 and TRBJ1-1 for the parts outside the CDR3, the full variable domain is SQTIHQWPATLVQPVGSPLSLECTVEGTSNPNLYWYRQAAGRGLQLLFYSVGIGQISSEVPQNLSASRPQDRQFILSSKKLLLSDSGFYLCAWSNGWNTEAFFGQGTRLTVV.

This clonotype was seen repeatedly, ten times or more. V is TRBV18 and J is TRBJ2-7; TRBD2 is a possible D gene (6 bases). Germline CDR1 and CDR2: KGHSH and LQKENI. CDR3 length: 15 amino acids. V was trimmed by 4 bases and J by 0 bases, leaving 13 bases between them. DNA for the CDR3: TGTGCCAGCTCACGACCTAGCGCGAGCTCCTACGAGCAGTACTTC. The encoded protein is CASSRPSASSYEQYF.

V usage is TRBV7-6 and J usage is TRBJ2-1, with D tentatively TRBD1 or TRBD2 (5 bases each). V dropped 7 bases and J dropped 4 bases, with 17 bases sitting between them. The CDR3 covers 15 residues. Germline V gene lookup returns CDR1 SGHVS and CDR2 FNYEAQ. The CDR3 loop reads CASTPPGEGYNEQFF. CDR3 coding DNA: TGTGCCAGCACCCCTCCCGGAGAGGGGTACAATGAGCAGTTCTTC.

This clonotype was found many times. CDR3 amino acids: CASRTTVSGGYTF. The CDR3, as DNA: TGTGCCAGCAGAACGACAGTCTCGGGAGGCTACACCTTC. The J gene is TRBJ1-2, the V gene TRBV6-5; tentatively, D is TRBD1 (5 bases). CDR1 MNHEY and CDR2 SVGAGI come from the germline V gene. Trimming took 6 bases from V and 8 from J, leaving 16 bases between them. There are 13 residues in the CDR3.

This clonotype was observed at least ten times. V and J are TRBV6-5 and TRBJ2-7; D ambiguous. V lost 2 bases and J lost 7, with 9 bases in between. CDR3 length equals 12 residues. CDR1 is MNHEY, CDR2 SVGAGI, per germline. This CDR3 reads CASSYGVGEQYF. DNA for the CDR3: TGTGCCAGCAGTTACGGCGTTGGGGAGCAGTACTTC.

This clonotype was counted a few times. The chain carries TRBV6-5 and TRBJ2-5; 9 bases are shared with TRBD2. The CDR3 sequence is 17 residues long. Germline lookup yields CDR1 MNHEY and CDR2 SVGAGI. The V gene end was trimmed by 8 bases and the J gene end by 4 bases; junction bases not matched to a gene: 17. The chain's CDR3 is CASEFRTGGGRGETQYF. As DNA, the CDR3 is TGTGCCAGCGAGTTCCGGACTGGTGGCGGGAGGGGAGAGACCCAGTACTTC.

This clonotype was found many times. V usage is TRBV3-1 and J usage is TRBJ1-5; 7 bases are a match to TRBD1. J lost 0 bases, V lost 5 bases, and 4 bases had no gene match. Germline V gene data show CDR1 as LGHDT and CDR2 as YNNKEL (reference sequence). The CDR3 runs 15 residues. The CDR3 reads CASSETGHSNQPQHF. The CDR3 DNA follows: TGTGCCAGCAGCGAGACAGGGCATAGCAATCAGCCCCAGCATTTT.

The table lists this clonotype with a few counts. The chain carries TRBV6-1 and TRBJ2-3; D ambiguous. V was trimmed by 4 bases and J by 3 bases, leaving 8 bases between them. Germline V gene data show CDR1 as MNHNS and CDR2 as SASEGT. The CDR3 runs to 13 residues. Written as DNA, the CDR3 is TGTGCCAGCAGTGTAAGCAGAACAGATACGCAGTATTTT. This encodes CASSVSRTDTQYF.

Only a few counts were recorded for this clonotype. The conserved phenylalanine or tryptophan is not found at the CDR3 terminus, so this likely reflects a read error. V usage is TRBV9 and J usage is TRBJ1-6; 8 bases line up with TRBD1. Germline CDR1 and CDR2: SGDLS and YYNGEE. This CDR3 has 14 amino acids. The J segment lost 7 bases and the V segment lost 3 bases, leaving 3 bases of the junction unmatched. The CDR3 sequence: CASSATGDNSPLHL. CDR3 nucleotides: TGTGCCAGCAGCGCGACAGGGGACAATTCACCCCTCCACCTT.

The chain has TRBV5-1 and TRBJ1-2; TRBD1 matches 7 bases. The CDR3 loop spans 16 amino acids. Losses at the gene ends were 0 bases for V and 6 bases for J; bases not matched to a gene: 11. Germline CDR1 is SGHRS and CDR2 is YFSETQ. Here the CDR3 reads CASSLGGTASGDGYTF. The CDR3 DNA is TGCGCCAGCAGCTTGGGGGGGACAGCCTCCGGGGATGGCTACACCTTC.

This clonotype was seen more than once but under ten times. This sequence joins TRBV12-3 or TRBV12-4 and TRBJ2-5; D gene ambiguous. The V end lost 5 bases, the J end lost 4 bases, and 14 bases lay between the germline ends. This CDR3 has 14 amino acids. CDR3 residues: CASSPVEEAETQYF. CDR3 sequence (DNA): TGTGCCAGCAGTCCGGTAGAGGAAGCAGAGACCCAGTACTTC.

This clonotype was observed at least ten times. The V gene is TRBV25-1, the J gene TRBJ1-6, with 9 bases lining up with TRBD1. Germline CDR1 is MGHDK and CDR2 is SYGVNS. The CDR3 runs to 15 residues. V lost 4 bases, J lost 5 bases, and 3 bases stayed unmatched. This chain's CDR3 is CASSVTGGDNSPLHF. The CDR3 nucleotides read TGTGCCAGCAGTGTGACAGGGGGGGATAATTCACCCCTCCACTTT.